Listed below are T cell receptor beta chains from one sample, sequenced in a study of T cells in Graves' hyperthyroidism and ophthalmopathy. MiXCR was run by TCRdb on the multiplex PCR reads, yielding one entry per CDR3 protein. Among a few hundred thousand distinct CDR3 sequences listed, roughly an eighth were seen once. Sequencing was done on a sample of blood. These TCRs come from a woman between 40 and 55 years old with Graves' ophthalmopathy. Both conserved end residues are part of each CDR3. D genes are given only for firm matches. Only some rows state a clone size, as once, few, many or a class for expanded clones.

V gene,clone size,J gene,D gene,CDR3 protein,CDR3 DNA
TRBV3-1,few,TRBJ2-1,TRBD1,CASSQVQGVVNEQFF,TGTGCCAGCAGCCAAGTTCAGGGGGTTGTCAATGAGCAGTTCTTC
TRBV29-1,many,TRBJ2-7,-,CSVGAPTGAGKGSSGVYEQYF,TGCAGCGTTGGTGCCCCGACTGGCGCAGGGAAGGGAAGTTCGGGCGTATACGAGCAGTACTTC
TRBV4-1,-,TRBJ1-1,-,CASSQTTGYTEAFF,TGCGCCAGCAGCCAAACTACAGGGTACACTGAAGCTTTCTTT
TRBV3-1,few,TRBJ2-4,TRBD2,CASSPLGSGSSLSSKNIQYF,TGTGCCAGCAGCCCTCTGGGGAGCGGGAGTTCATTATCGTCCAAAAACATTCAGTACTTC
TRBV18,-,TRBJ2-1,-,CASSPPFEGGGEQFF,TGTGCCAGCTCACCACCGTTTGAAGGCGGGGGCGAGCAGTTCTTC
TRBV9,many,TRBJ1-3,TRBD1,CASSVGQGSGNTIYF,TGTGCCAGCAGCGTAGGACAGGGCTCTGGAAACACCATATATTTT
TRBV2,many,TRBJ1-4,-,CASSGFEKLFF,TGTGCCAGCAGCGGGTTTGAAAAACTGTTTTTT
TRBV4-1,-,TRBJ2-2,-,CASSLQGPPNTGELFF,TGCGCCAGCAGCCTCCAGGGGCCCCCGAACACCGGGGAGCTGTTTTTT
TRBV5-6,-,TRBJ1-6,TRBD1,CASGLSLGTDNSPLHF,TGTGCCAGCGGCTTGAGCCTCGGGACAGATAATTCACCCCTCCACTTT
TRBV2,many,TRBJ2-5,TRBD1,CASWQGVETQYF,TGTGCCAGCTGGCAGGGGGTAGAGACCCAGTACTTC
TRBV10-2,-,TRBJ1-1,-,CASSEAGYGRNTEAFF,TGCGCCAGCAGTGAGGCCGGGTACGGTCGGAACACTGAAGCTTTCTTT
TRBV12-3/TRBV12-4,many,TRBJ1-2,TRBD1,CASRPTGNYGYTF,TGTGCCAGCAGGCCGACAGGGAACTATGGCTACACCTTC
TRBV11-2,-,TRBJ2-3,TRBD2,CASSPGLAGGELGTDTQYF,TGTGCCAGCAGCCCGGGACTAGCGGGGGGGGAACTTGGCACAGATACGCAGTATTTT
TRBV28,many,TRBJ2-1,-,CASSPPGGEQFF,TGTGCCAGCAGTCCTCCCGGCGGTGAGCAGTTCTTC
TRBV2,many,TRBJ2-7,-,CASSEAEGEQYF,TGTGCCAGCAGTGAAGCGGAAGGGGAGCAGTACTTC
TRBV19,few,TRBJ1-3,TRBD1,CASSTGQGNTIYF,TGTGCCAGTAGTACGGGACAGGGAAACACCATATATTTT
TRBV14,many,TRBJ1-1,-,CASSQVTGYTEAFF,TGTGCCAGCAGCCAAGTGACGGGATACACTGAAGCTTTCTTT
TRBV28,many,TRBJ1-5,TRBD1,CASIHRGTGGSNQPQHF,TGTGCCAGCATCCATCGTGGGACAGGGGGTAGCAATCAGCCCCAGCATTTT
TRBV12-5,many,TRBJ1-2,TRBD1,CASAKDRGVNYGYTF,TGTGCTAGTGCCAAGGACAGGGGGGTAAACTATGGCTACACCTTC
TRBV7-2,many,TRBJ2-1,TRBD1,CASSSRTGGYNEQFF,TGTGCCAGCAGCTCGAGGACAGGGGGGTACAATGAGCAGTTCTTC
TRBV7-9,many,TRBJ2-1,-,CASSLGGSPYNEQFF,TGTGCCAGCAGCTTAGGGGGGAGTCCCTACAATGAGCAGTTCTTC
TRBV24-1,many,TRBJ2-5,-,CATSGQARTQYF,TGTGCCACCAGTGGACAGGCACGGACCCAGTACTTC
TRBV5-1,-,TRBJ1-1,-,CASSSGLSAFF,TGCGCCAGCAGTTCGGGATTGTCAGCTTTCTTT
TRBV28,many,TRBJ1-4,-,CASSLPDSTEKLFF,TGTGCCAGCAGTTTACCAGACAGTACTGAAAAACTGTTTTTT
TRBV28,many,TRBJ2-7,-,CASSLHGIYEQYF,TGTGCCAGCAGTCTACACGGGATCTACGAGCAGTACTTC
TRBV5-1,many,TRBJ1-1,-,CASSLEGGGTEAFF,TGCGCCAGCAGCTTGGAAGGGGGAGGAACTGAAGCTTTCTTT
TRBV5-1,-,TRBJ2-5,TRBD2,CASSPGTSGGRETQYF,TGCGCCAGCAGCCCAGGGACTAGCGGGGGCCGAGAGACCCAGTACTTC
TRBV4-2,-,TRBJ2-3,TRBD2,CASSRAAGGGTDTQYF,TGTGCCAGCAGCCGAGCCGCGGGGGGAGGCACAGATACGCAGTATTTT
TRBV30,-,TRBJ1-3,TRBD1,CASLKDRDRGNTIYF,TGTGCCTCCTTAAAAGACAGGGACCGTGGAAACACCATATATTTT
TRBV6-1,-,TRBJ2-7,-,CASSVKGGTTTWEQYF,TGTGCCAGCAGCGTGAAGGGAGGGACAACAACCTGGGAGCAGTACTTC
TRBV5-1,-,TRBJ2-7,-,CASSGRSTRDEQYF,TGCGCCAGCAGCGGGAGGTCGACTAGGGACGAGCAGTACTTC
TRBV6-1,many,TRBJ1-2,TRBD1,CASSETGGIRYGYTF,TGTGCCAGCAGTGAAACAGGGGGAATTCGCTATGGCTACACCTTC
TRBV19,-,TRBJ1-5,-,CASSGAVGQPQHF,TGTGCCAGTAGTGGGGCAGTGGGCCAGCCCCAGCATTTT
TRBV6-6,many,TRBJ1-1,-,CASSYSGDMNTEAFF,TGTGCCAGCAGTTACTCGGGGGATATGAACACTGAAGCTTTCTTT
TRBV30,many,TRBJ1-1,-,CAWSRTRNTEAFF,TGTGCCTGGAGTCGGACAAGGAACACTGAAGCTTTCTTT
TRBV20-1,many,TRBJ2-3,-,CSASSPTGWGTDTQYF,TGCAGTGCTAGTAGCCCGACAGGTTGGGGCACAGATACGCAGTATTTT
TRBV18,-,TRBJ2-4,TRBD1,CASSPHGPGQGNIQYF,TGTGCCAGCTCACCACACGGGCCGGGACAGGGAAACATTCAGTACTTC
TRBV7-2,many,TRBJ2-1,-,CASSLDQRRDEQFF,TGTGCCAGCAGCTTAGATCAGAGAAGAGATGAGCAGTTCTTC
TRBV20-1,few,TRBJ2-7,-,CSASSLASLYEQYF,TGCAGTGCTAGTTCGCTAGCTTCACTCTACGAGCAGTACTTC
TRBV11-2,many,TRBJ2-7,-,CASSLTTSGRASSYEQYF,TGTGCCAGCAGCTTAACTACCTCTGGCCGCGCCAGCTCCTACGAGCAGTACTTC
TRBV7-2,many,TRBJ2-7,-,CASSLGVGVRWRSYEQYF,TGTGCCAGCAGCTTAGGCGTAGGTGTTCGGTGGCGGTCCTACGAGCAGTACTTC
TRBV5-6,few,TRBJ1-1,-,CASSPHGGEAFF,TGTGCCAGCAGTCCCCACGGGGGTGAAGCTTTCTTT
TRBV11-2,-,TRBJ2-3,-,CASSLGRVPDTQYF,TGTGCCAGCAGCTTAGGCAGGGTCCCAGATACGCAGTATTTT